This TCR beta chain was retrieved from a study of T cells after yellow fever vaccination (dated by TCRdb to between 2018 and 2021). For the study in its entirety: The SMART-Seq v4 Ultra Low Input RNA kit was used to prepare libraries from fractions with low cell numbers. To track T-cell clones before and after primary and booster YFV17D yellow fever vaccination, bulk TCR alpha and beta repertoires were sequenced longitudinally. The cohort comprised two healthy male donors, one aged 18 to 30 and one aged 30 to 39 years. Bulk PBMC replicates and cell subsets were isolated from blood drawn at multiple timepoints before and after both primary and secondary immunization.

Broad study findings and their caveats: Most clones expanded after primary vaccination (roughly 96% of CD4 and roughly 90% of CD8) were re-detected after the booster, suggesting that broad memory maintenance occurred. The secondary T-cell response was weaker than the primary response but faster, peaking on day 5 instead of day 15. Because only a couple of donors were included in the study, the extent to which the findings can be generalized is limited. Computational filtering was needed because FACS-sorted repertoires could contain abundant contaminating clonotypes from the bulk population. A small share of clonotypes occurred in both CD4 and CD8 compartments, likely arising from convergent recombination.

Comment on this clonotype: Its antigen specificity is not known. No much larger clone is present one base from it, and per-base qualities are unavailable.

The sample's treatment or condition label, in plain terms: live attenuated yellow fever vaccine strain. At every blood-draw timepoint, two biological replicates of bulk PBMCs were collected. PBMCs were isolated from peripheral blood using a standard Ficoll-Paque protocol. RNA was extracted with TriZol from bulk PBMCs, CD4 and CD8 fractions, and dextramer-positive and dextramer-negative fractions. From a lookup of the germline V gene, CDR1 and CDR2 are SGHAT and FQNNGV. At the junction V is shortened by 1 base and J by 2 bases; bases outside the gene matches: 12. The CDR3 contains 19 residues, cysteine and phenylalanine counted. Kept here is only the CDR3 DNA, which spans 57 bases and is read in frame from base 1. TCR cDNA was synthesized by 5'RACE template switching, which introduced a universal primer site and unique molecular identifiers. cDNA synthesis was primed from both the TCR alpha and TCR beta constant segments. Libraries were amplified in two PCR steps, with sample barcodes and sequencing adapters added in the second step. Sequencing of libraries was performed on Illumina HiSeq 2500 (2x100 bp) or NovaSeq (2x150 bp). The published analysis was carried out like this. MIGEC handled demultiplexing of reads and collapsing into UMI consensus sequences, while MiXCR performed V(D)J alignment. Clonotypes responding to the vaccine were identified with edgeR on replicate PBMC samples, with the criteria of FDR below 0.01 and a log2 fold change above 5 up to day 15. CD4 or CD8 identity was assigned to each bulk clonotype according to whether the clonotype was present at higher abundance in the sequenced CD4 repertoire or the sequenced CD8 repertoire. TCRdb trimmed public reads at Q25 via fastp, called clones via MiXCR and kept in-frame beta chains. Entries are consolidated by CDR3 protein sequence, retaining the most common genes and DNA. The V and J calls come from TCRdb's annotation, not from the publication. The table for this sample lists 450,000 to 650,000 distinct CDR3 sequences; about 14% of them were counted only once. The ten largest clones take up over 11% of the sample.

The sample in question was PBMCs, obtained on the day of the yellow fever booster vaccination. The receptor was derived from a man between 25 and 39 years old who received the YFV17D yellow fever vaccine. The rearrangement joined TRBV11-2 to TRBJ2-7, and 12 junctional nucleotides match TRBD2. The nucleotide sequence is TGTGCCAGCAGCTTAGGTGTTCGGGGGCCTAGCGGGAGGGCCTACGAGCAGTACTTC. Its coded protein is CASSLGVRGPSGRAYEQYF.